One and the same sample provided the 21 T cell receptor beta chains below, sequenced in a study of T-cell reconstitution after alpha-beta-depleted transplantation in children (dated by TCRdb to the mid-2010s). The treatment or condition label, as the study defines it: allogeneic hematopoietic cell transplantation with graft depleted of TCRalphabeta T cells and CD19 B cells. Receptor libraries were prepared by PCR. The sample was run on an Illumina HiSeq 2500. TCR library preparation used molecular barcoding, with unique molecular identifiers applied to normalize quantification of the TCRbeta repertoire. The public reads were reprocessed in TCRdb via fastp at Q25 and MiXCR, keeping in-frame beta chains. Every CDR3 protein is listed once, alongside the most common genes and DNA of its rows. This sample has hundreds of thousands of distinct CDR3 sequences in its table, and about a tenth of those were observed once. In total, the top ten clones hold approximately 7% of the sample.

This specimen was PBMCs, taken before TCRalphabeta/CD19-depleted stem cell transplant. Receptors were obtained from a boy younger than two with acute myeloid leukemia, due to receive a stem cell transplant.

This clonotype was recorded many times. The chain employs TRBV28 and TRBJ1-2, with D maybe TRBD1 (5 bases). Germline assignment: CDR1 MDHEN and CDR2 SYDVKM. Trimming took 1 base from V and 8 from J, leaving 11 bases between them. The CDR3 loop spans 13 amino acids. The CDR3 bases are TGTGCCAGCAGTTTATCGACAGCGGTGGGCTACACCTTC. This sequence encodes CASSLSTAVGYTF.

Ten or more counts support this clonotype. The J gene is TRBJ2-7, the V gene TRBV28; 11 bases are shared with TRBD1. The V and J ends lost 6 bases and 4 bases, in that order; junction bases with no gene match: 8. The CDR3 loop spans 15 amino acids. Per germline, CDR1 MDHEN and CDR2 SYDVKM. CDR3 in DNA: TGTGCCAGCAGCCAGGACAGGGGGCAAGGGTACGAGCAGTACTTC. Translated, it gives CASSQDRGQGYEQYF.

This clonotype showed up many times. The V gene is TRBV4-1, the J gene TRBJ2-2; tentative D call: TRBD1 (6 bases). CDR3 length: 13 amino acids. V shed 1 base and J shed 7 bases, with 7 bases lying between them. CDR1 and CDR2 (germline): MGHRA, YSYEKL. The CDR3 region is CASSQGGGGELFF. In DNA form, the CDR3 reads TGCGCCAGCAGCCAAGGAGGGGGCGGGGAGCTGTTTTTT.

This clonotype was seen at least ten times. The CDR3 region has the DNA TGTGCCAGCAGTTACACGGACAGGGGATACCAAGAGACCCAGTACTTC. Residues: CASSYTDRGYQETQYF. The J gene is TRBJ2-5, the V gene TRBV7-9, with 9 bases that match TRBD1. J lost 0 bases, V lost 6 bases, and 8 bases had no gene match. The CDR3 consists of 16 residues. Germline CDR1 is SEHNR and CDR2 is FQNEAQ (reference sequence).

There are many counts of this clonotype. The chain has TRBV28 and TRBJ2-1; TRBD2 agrees at 8 bases. The germline CDR1 and CDR2 sequences are MDHEN and SYDVKM. The CDR3 sequence is 15 residues long. The trim removed 5 bases at V and 9 bases at J, leaving 12 bases unmatched. The CDR3: CASSPILIAGIEQFF. In nucleotides, the CDR3 is TGTGCCAGCAGTCCCATCCTCATAGCGGGAATTGAGCAGTTCTTC.

This clonotype has a count of ten or more. This sequence joins TRBV7-8 and TRBJ2-1, with D perhaps matching TRBD1 (6 bases). The V end lost 3 bases, the J end lost 14 bases, and 14 bases lay between the germline ends. The CDR3 loop spans 12 amino acids. From germline, CDR1 is SGHVS and CDR2 FQNEAQ. The CDR3 protein is CASSFPGEREFF. The CDR3 DNA follows: TGTGCCAGCAGCTTCCCAGGGGAAAGGGAGTTCTTC.

On this clonotype itself: This may be a read error, as it is one base from a much larger clone. The genes are TRBV29-1 and TRBJ2-5; D may match TRBD1 or TRBD2 (5 bases each). The CDR3 consists of 11 residues. With 7 bases removed from V and 8 bases from J, the gap between germline ends came to 14 bases. Germline values: CDR1 SQVTM, CDR2 ANQGSEA. In nucleotides, the CDR3 is TGCAGCGGCCGGGGCCTGAGCACCCAGTACTTC. Translation gives CSGRGLSTQYF. Filled out from reference TRBV29-1 and TRBJ2-5, the complete variable domain reads SAVISQKPSRDICQRGTSLTIQCQVDSQVTMMFWYRQQPGQSLTLIATANQGSEATYESGFVIDKFPISRPNLTFSTLTVSNMSPEDSSIYLCSGRGLSTQYFGPGTRLLVL.

This clonotype was picked up many times. The genes are TRBV6-1 and TRBJ1-4; 10 positions agree with TRBD1. The CDR3 consists of 17 residues. After removal of 4 bases from V and 5 bases from J, the junction contained 10 bases not matched to a gene. Looked up from germline, CDR1 is MNHNS and CDR2 is SASEGT. CDR3: CASSAQTGGPKNEKLFF. For the CDR3, the DNA is TGTGCCAGCAGTGCGCAGACAGGGGGCCCAAAGAATGAAAAACTGTTTTTT.

This clonotype has a count of ten or more. The chain has TRBV20-1 and TRBJ2-7, with 12 bases identical to TRBD2. Per germline, CDR1 DFQATT and CDR2 SNEGSKA (reference sequence). Losses at the gene ends were 6 bases for V and 7 bases for J; bases not matched to a gene: 7. This CDR3 has 13 residues. The CDR3 DNA sequence: TGCAGTGCAACGACTAGCGGGAGAGTTGAGCAGTACTTC. Translated, it gives CSATTSGRVEQYF.

Concerning this clonotype itself: A much larger clone differs by one base, so this may be a read error. Without the conserved terminal phenylalanine or tryptophan, this CDR3 likely stems from a read error. The chain is built from TRBV5-1 and TRBJ2-1, with a possible D match to TRBD1 (6 bases). The CDR3 length is 15 residues. Trimming pared 4 bases from V and 1 base from J, leaving 12 bases between. Per germline, CDR1 SGHRS and CDR2 YFSETQ. The CDR3 sequence is CASSPWTDSYNEQFS. The CDR3 DNA reads TGCGCCAGCAGCCCGTGGACAGATTCCTACAATGAGCAGTTCTCC.

This clonotype was counted at least ten times. V usage is TRBV11-2 and J usage is TRBJ2-5; D not certain. V lost 6 bases, J lost 1 base, and 9 bases lay in between. This CDR3 contains 13 residues. Germline V CDR1 and CDR2: SGHAT, FQNNGV. The CDR3 DNA reads as TGTGCCAGCAGACTGTCCAGCCAAGAGACCCAGTACTTC. Its protein is CASRLSSQETQYF.

This clonotype was seen a handful of times. J is TRBJ2-2 and V is TRBV21-1; no check of the table's D call, TRBD2, against the DNA was made. TRBV21-1 is flagged as a pseudogene. CDR3 length: 18 amino acids. CDR3 amino acids: CASRARTSGTKNTGELFF. For the CDR3, the DNA is TGTGCCAGCAGGGCGAGGACTAGCGGGACCAAGAACACCGGGGAGCTGTTTTTT.

This clonotype was detected many times. CDR3 nucleotide sequence: TGTGCCAGCAGCCAAGTACGCACAGATACGCAGTATTTT. Its protein is CASSQVRTDTQYF. The chain uses TRBV3-1 and TRBJ2-3, with no clear D. Germline V gene data show CDR1 as LGHDT and CDR2 as YNNKEL (reference sequence). The CDR3 loop spans 13 amino acids. V was shortened by 1 base and J by 1 base, with 3 bases between the two germline ends.

This clonotype was found many times. V gene TRBV6-1 combines with J gene TRBJ1-1; D unresolved. Germline V gene lookup returns CDR1 MNHNS and CDR2 SASEGT. The germline V and J ends were trimmed by 3 bases and 2 bases, with 13 bases remaining between them. The CDR3 covers 15 residues. The CDR3 reads CASSDFSSFNTEAFF. The CDR3 DNA follows: TGTGCCAGCAGTGATTTCAGCAGCTTCAACACTGAAGCTTTCTTT.

The chain recombines TRBV7-2 with TRBJ2-3; 9 bases are shared with TRBD1. Per the germline V gene, CDR1 is SGHTA and CDR2 is FQGNSA. The CDR3 extends over 16 amino acids. The junction had 7 bases not matched to a gene; V was cut back by 5 bases and J by 1 base. The CDR3 loop is CASSGYRGLGTDTQYF. The CDR3 nucleotides read TGTGCCAGCAGCGGCTACAGGGGGCTGGGCACAGATACGCAGTATTTT. Together with reference TRBV7-2 and TRBJ2-3, the CDR3 gives the full variable domain: GAGVSQSPSNKVTEKGKDVELRCDPISGHTALYWYRQSLGQGLEFLIYFQGNSAPDKSGLPSDRFSAERTGGSVSTLTIQRTQQEDSAVYLCASSGYRGLGTDTQYFGPGTRLTVL.

This clonotype was seen many times. The chain combines TRBV9 with TRBJ2-1; 8 nucleotides line up with TRBD2. The CDR3 spans 13 residues. In germline, CDR1 is SGDLS, CDR2 YYNGEE. The V and J ends lost 0 bases and 9 bases, in that order; junction bases with no gene match: 2. The CDR3 bases are TGTGCCAGCAGCGTAGGCGGGGGGACTGAGCAGTTCTTC. This codes for CASSVGGGTEQFF.

This clonotype showed up just a few times. V and J are TRBV20-1 and TRBJ1-1; D ambiguous. With 4 bases removed from V and 0 bases from J, the gap between germline ends came to 12 bases. This CDR3 has 14 amino acids. Germline loops: CDR1 DFQATT, CDR2 SNEGSKA (reference sequence). CDR3 in DNA: TGCAGTGCTACCGGGCTAAGCATGAACACTGAAGCTTTCTTT. Amino acid sequence: CSATGLSMNTEAFF.

For this clonotype: This may come from a read error, since a much larger clone is one base off. This chain joins TRBV5-4 and TRBJ2-7; 7 positions agree with TRBD1. CDR3 size: 14 residues. Germline loops: CDR1 SGHNT, CDR2 YYREEE (reference sequence). The J segment lost 1 base and the V segment lost 3 bases, leaving 4 bases of the junction unmatched. The CDR3 sequence is CASSSLTGSYEQYF. For the CDR3, the DNA is TGTGCCAGCAGCTCCCTGACAGGGTCCTACGAGCAGTACTTC.

V gene TRBV6-2 or TRBV6-3 combines with J gene TRBJ2-7; TRBD2 aligns across 7 bases. Germline V CDR1 and CDR2: MNHEY, SVGEGT. Germline trimming cut 7 bases from V and 11 bases from J; bases unmatched to any gene: 17. The CDR3 sequence is 14 residues long. Here the CDR3 DNA reads TGTGCCAGCACTTCCCCTCCATACGCGGGAGAGGAGTACTTC. This translates into CASTSPPYAGEEYF.

Ten or more counts support this clonotype. This sequence joins TRBV4-1 and TRBJ1-2, with TRBD1 matching 11 bases. This CDR3 is 17 amino acids long. CDR1 MGHRA and CDR2 YSYEKL come from the germline V gene. With 0 bases clipped from V and 4 bases from J, the junction kept 7 bases outside the gene matches. In DNA form, the CDR3 reads TGCGCCAGCAGCCAAGATCCCGGACAGGGGGCTAGCTATGGCTACACCTTC. Protein: CASSQDPGQGASYGYTF.

This clonotype was observed a few times. The chain uses TRBV6-5 and TRBJ2-7, with a weak D call TRBD1 (6 bases). CDR1 MNHEY and CDR2 SVGAGI come from the germline V gene. The ends were cut back, 0 bases at V and 2 bases at J, with 11 bases in the middle. This CDR3 is 15 amino acids long. CDR3 coding DNA: TGTGCCAGCAGTTACTCGGGGACACGGACCTACGAGCAGTACTTC. Protein sequence: CASSYSGTRTYEQYF.